The TCR beta chain described here comes from a study of OX40 agonist ivuxolimab in advanced cancers. Method: immunoSEQ multiplex PCR; TCRdb's copy keeps in-frame clones and lacks some. The profile shows about 81,000 clones, 88% of them singletons. V was clipped by 8 bases and J by 7 bases, with 15 bases between them. Germline values: CDR1 MNHNY, CDR2 SVGAGI (reference sequence). This CDR3 comprises 12 residues. This TCR was recovered from an adult with an advanced solid tumor such as melanoma, head and neck, liver or kidney cancer. Specimen: CD4+ or CD8+ T cells sorted from blood, collected in a trial of the OX40 agonist ivuxolimab. V usage is TRBV6-6 and J usage is TRBJ2-7; D possibly corresponds to TRBD1 (6 bases). The CDR3, as DNA: TGTGCCAGCGGGGGACACCGAGAGGAGCAGTACTTC. It encodes CASGGHREEQYF.